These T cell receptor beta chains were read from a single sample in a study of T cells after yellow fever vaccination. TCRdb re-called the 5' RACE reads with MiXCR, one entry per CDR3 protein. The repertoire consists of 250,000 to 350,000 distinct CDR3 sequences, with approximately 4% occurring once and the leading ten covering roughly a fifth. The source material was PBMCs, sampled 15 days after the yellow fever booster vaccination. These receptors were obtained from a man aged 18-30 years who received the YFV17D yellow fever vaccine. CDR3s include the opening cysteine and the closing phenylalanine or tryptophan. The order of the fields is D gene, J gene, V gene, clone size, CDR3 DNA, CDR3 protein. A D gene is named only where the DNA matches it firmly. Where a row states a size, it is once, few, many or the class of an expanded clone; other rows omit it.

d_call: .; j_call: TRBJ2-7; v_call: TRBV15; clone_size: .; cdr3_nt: TGTGCCACCAGCAGAGATAGAGTTTACGAGCAGTACTTC; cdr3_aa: CATSRDRVYEQYF
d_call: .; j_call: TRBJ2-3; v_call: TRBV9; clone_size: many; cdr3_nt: TGTGCCAGCAGCGTAGACGGGAACACAGATACGCAGTATTTT; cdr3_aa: CASSVDGNTDTQYF
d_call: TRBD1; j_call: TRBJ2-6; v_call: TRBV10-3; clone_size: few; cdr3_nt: TGTGCCATCATTGCAGGACAGGGGCTACGGAGCTCTGGGGCCAACGTCCTGACTTTC; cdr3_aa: CAIIAGQGLRSSGANVLTF
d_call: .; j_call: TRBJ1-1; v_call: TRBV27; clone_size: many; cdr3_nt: TGTGCCAGCAGTTTAAGTAGAAGTGTTAGTGAAGCTTTCTTT; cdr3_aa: CASSLSRSVSEAFF
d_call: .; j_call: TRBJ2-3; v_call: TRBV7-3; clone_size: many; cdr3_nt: TGTGCCAGCAGCTTAAGAGAGGGAGATACGCAGTATTTT; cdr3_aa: CASSLREGDTQYF
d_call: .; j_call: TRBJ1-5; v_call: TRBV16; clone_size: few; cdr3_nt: TGTGCCAGCAGCCAAGGACAAATGGGGCAGCCCCAGCATTTT; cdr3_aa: CASSQGQMGQPQHF
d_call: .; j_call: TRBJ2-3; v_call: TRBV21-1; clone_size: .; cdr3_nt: TGTGCCAGCAGCGGGACCCTCACAGATACGCAGTATTTT; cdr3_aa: CASSGTLTDTQYF
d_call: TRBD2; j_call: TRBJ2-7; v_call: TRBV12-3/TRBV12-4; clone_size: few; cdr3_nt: TGTGCCAGCAGTTTTGGACTAGTCTACGAGCAGTACTTC; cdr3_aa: CASSFGLVYEQYF
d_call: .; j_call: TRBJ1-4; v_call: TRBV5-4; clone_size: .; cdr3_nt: TGTGCCAGCAGCTTGCGTCAGGGCTCGGAAAAACTGTTTTTT; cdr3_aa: CASSLRQGSEKLFF
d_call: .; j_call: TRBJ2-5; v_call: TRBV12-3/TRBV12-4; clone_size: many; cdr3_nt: TGTGCCAGCGGATTTTGGGAGACCCAGTACTTC; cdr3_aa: CASGFWETQYF
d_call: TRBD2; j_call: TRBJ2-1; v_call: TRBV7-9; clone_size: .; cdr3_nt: TGTGCCAGCAGCTCCCGCTCGGGGGGGTGGAGTCAGATAAATGAGCAGTTCTTC; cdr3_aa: CASSSRSGGWSQINEQFF
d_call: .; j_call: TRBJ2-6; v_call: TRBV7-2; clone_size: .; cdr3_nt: TGTGCCTGCATCAGGGATTTGGCTGGGGCCAACGTCCTGACTTTC; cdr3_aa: CACIRDLAGANVLTF
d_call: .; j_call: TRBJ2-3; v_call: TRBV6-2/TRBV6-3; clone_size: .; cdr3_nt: TGTGCCAGCAGCCCATCCCCGGGTGACAGAGCGTATTTT; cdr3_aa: CASSPSPGDRAYF
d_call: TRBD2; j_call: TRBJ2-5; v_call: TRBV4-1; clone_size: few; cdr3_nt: TGCGCCAGCAGCCGACCCGGGGGAGGGGAGACCCAGTACTTC; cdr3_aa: CASSRPGGGETQYF
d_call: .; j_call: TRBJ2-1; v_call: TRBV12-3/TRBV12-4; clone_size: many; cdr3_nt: TGTGCCAGCAGTGGGACTGGGGCGGGGATTAATGAGCAGTTCTTC; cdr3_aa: CASSGTGAGINEQFF
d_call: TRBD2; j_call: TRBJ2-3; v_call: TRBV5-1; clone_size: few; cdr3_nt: TGCGCCAGCAGAGGGGGACTAGCGGGGCCGGATACGCAGTATTTT; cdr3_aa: CASRGGLAGPDTQYF
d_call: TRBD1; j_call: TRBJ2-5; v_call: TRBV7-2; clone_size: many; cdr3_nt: TGTGCCAGCAGCATACAGGGACAGGGGGCATGGGAGACCCAGTACTTC; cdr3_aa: CASSIQGQGAWETQYF